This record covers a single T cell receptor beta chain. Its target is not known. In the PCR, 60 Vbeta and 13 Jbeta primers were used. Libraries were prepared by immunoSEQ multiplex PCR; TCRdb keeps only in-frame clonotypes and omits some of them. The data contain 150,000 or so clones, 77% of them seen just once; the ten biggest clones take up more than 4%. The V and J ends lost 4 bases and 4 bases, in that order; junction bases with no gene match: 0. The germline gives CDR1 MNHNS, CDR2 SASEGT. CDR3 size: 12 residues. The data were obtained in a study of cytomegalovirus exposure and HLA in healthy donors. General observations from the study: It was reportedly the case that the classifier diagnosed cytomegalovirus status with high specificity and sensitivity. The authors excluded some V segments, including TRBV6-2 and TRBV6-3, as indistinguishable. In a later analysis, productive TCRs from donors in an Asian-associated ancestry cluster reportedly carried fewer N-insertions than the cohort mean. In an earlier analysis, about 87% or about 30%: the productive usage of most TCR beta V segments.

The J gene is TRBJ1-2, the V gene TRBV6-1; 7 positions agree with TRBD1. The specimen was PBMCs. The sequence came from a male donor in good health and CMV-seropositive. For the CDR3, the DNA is TGTGCCAGCAGTGGACAGGGCTATGGCTACACCTTC. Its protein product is CASSGQGYGYTF.